The 17 T cell receptor beta chains given below trace back to one sample, sequenced in a study of blood T cell repertoires in COVID-19. Measured with immunoSEQ multiplex PCR; TCRdb has only the in-frame clones, and not every one. The repertoire holds about 340,000 clones, 80% to 90% seen once, with around 4.2% in the top ten. The sample taken for sequencing was PBMCs or T cells enriched from blood (not recorded which). The source of these receptors is a woman aged 40 to 49 with acute COVID-19.

V usage is TRBV29-1 and J usage is TRBJ1-3; TRBD1 might be the D (6 bases). The CDR3 runs to 14 residues. V lost 6 bases to trimming and J lost 0 bases, with 12 bases between them. CDR1 and CDR2 from the germline V gene are SQVTM and ANQGSEA. The CDR3 spells CSVGGRASGNTIYF. DNA of the CDR3: TGCAGCGTGGGGGGGCGAGCCTCTGGAAACACCATATATTTT. Based on the CDR3 plus reference TRBV29-1 and TRBJ1-3, the full variable domain is SAVISQKPSRDICQRGTSLTIQCQVDSQVTMMFWYRQQPGQSLTLIATANQGSEATYESGFVIDKFPISRPNLTFSTLTVSNMSPEDSSIYLCSVGGRASGNTIYFGEGSWLTVV.

The chain is built from TRBV6-5 and TRBJ2-7; D may be TRBD1 (6 bases). Germline V gene lookup returns CDR1 MNHEY and CDR2 SVGAGI. The CDR3 contains 15 residues. Deletions cut 0 bases from V and 0 bases from J, with 9 bases between. The CDR3 DNA reads TGTGCCAGCAGTTACTCAAAGACAGGCTCCTACGAGCAGTACTTC. It translates to CASSYSKTGSYEQYF.

The table lists this clone with a few counts. The chain carries TRBV19 and TRBJ1-3; D perhaps matches TRBD1 (5 bases). CDR1 is LNHDA and CDR2 is SQIVND in the germline V gene (reference sequence). The CDR3 is 18 residues long. Trimming stripped 8 bases from V and 0 bases from J, with 23 bases between. The CDR3: CASRADVGLPSSGNTIYF. CDR3 in DNA: TGTGCCAGTCGAGCCGACGTGGGACTTCCGAGCTCTGGAAACACCATATATTTT.

The chain is built from TRBV7-9 and TRBJ2-3; 10 bases are shared with TRBD1. In germline, CDR1 is SEHNR, CDR2 FQNEAQ (reference sequence). The CDR3 runs 15 residues. Trimming removed 5 bases from V and 0 bases from J; junction bases left unmatched: 2. CDR3 in DNA: TGTGCCAGCAGCCGGGGACAGGGGAGCACAGATACGCAGTATTTT. Its protein is CASSRGQGSTDTQYF.

The CDR3 sequence: CASARAGRRGYTF. The CDR3, as DNA: TGTGCCAGCGCGAGGGCAGGACGGCGGGGCTACACCTTC. The chain combines TRBV12-3 or TRBV12-4 with TRBJ1-2; no clear D gene. This CDR3 region has 13 residues. Trimming removed 8 bases at V and 8 bases at J, with 18 bases between.

CDR3 nucleotide sequence: TGTGCCAGCAGCTTGGCCCCGACAGGGACGGACAATTCACCCCTCCACTTT. Translated, it gives CASSLAPTGTDNSPLHF. V is TRBV5-5 and J is TRBJ1-6; TRBD1 matches at 7 bases. This CDR3 contains 17 residues. CDR1 and CDR2 (germline): SGHKS, YYEKEE (reference sequence). Trimming took 0 bases from V and 7 from J; bases not matched to a gene: 10.

In its sample, this clone was seen once. V gene TRBV4-2 combines with J gene TRBJ2-7, with D possibly TRBD1 on 5 matching bases. The CDR3 has 15 amino acids. V lost 4 bases, J lost 5 bases, and 18 bases lay in between. Germline assignment: CDR1 LGHNA and CDR2 YNFKEQ. DNA of the CDR3: TGTGCCAGCAGCCCCCATCGACAGATTTCGAACGAGCAGTACTTC. This codes for CASSPHRQISNEQYF.

The genes are TRBV11-3 and TRBJ1-1, with 10 bases lining up with TRBD1. Trimming at V came to 5 bases and at J to 5 bases, leaving 2 bases not matched to a gene. Germline V gene data show CDR1 as SGHNT and CDR2 as YENEEA. The CDR3 contains 13 residues. The CDR3 loop reads CASSRDRGTEAFF. The CDR3 DNA follows: TGTGCCAGCAGCCGGGACAGGGGAACTGAAGCTTTCTTT.

The J gene is TRBJ2-1, the V gene TRBV11-1; 11 bases align to TRBD2. The CDR3 sequence is 15 residues long. J gave up 4 bases and V 3 bases, and 2 bases lay outside the gene matches. Germline assignment: CDR1 SGHAT and CDR2 FQDESV (reference sequence). In nucleotides, the CDR3 is TGTGCCAGCAGCTTGGGGACTAGCGGATACAATGAGCAGTTCTTC. As protein: CASSLGTSGYNEQFF.

This clone occurred once. This chain uses TRBV28 with TRBJ1-1, with D unresolved. CDR3 size: 14 residues. The V end was cut by 6 bases, the J end by 3 bases, with 14 bases between. Germline values: CDR1 MDHEN, CDR2 SYDVKM. Here the CDR3 reads CASSPTDDHTEAFF. The CDR3 DNA reads TGTGCCAGCAGCCCAACAGACGATCACACTGAAGCTTTCTTT.

The chain employs TRBV15 and TRBJ2-7, with 8 bases aligning to TRBD1. The CDR3 is made up of 19 amino acids. Looked up from germline, CDR1 is LNHNV and CDR2 is YYDKDF (reference sequence). J lost 0 bases, V lost 0 bases, and 13 bases had no gene match. The CDR3 loop reads CATSRDLTPGQATSYEQYF. The CDR3 DNA reads TGTGCCACCAGCAGAGATTTAACCCCGGGACAGGCAACCTCCTACGAGCAGTACTTC.

J is TRBJ1-4 and V is TRBV4-1; maybe TRBD1 (6 bases). Germline loops: CDR1 MGHRA, CDR2 YSYEKL. V shed 2 bases and J shed 5 bases, with 18 bases lying between them. This CDR3 is built from 17 residues. DNA of the CDR3: TGCGCCAGCAGCCAACGGACAGTACTGAAGAGAAATGAAAAACTGTTTTTT. Amino acids: CASSQRTVLKRNEKLFF.

The chain links TRBV6-2 or TRBV6-3 to TRBJ1-4, with 7 bases that match TRBD1. Germline assignment: CDR1 MNHEY and CDR2 SVGEGT. This CDR3 comprises 13 residues. With 5 bases clipped from V and 8 bases from J, the junction kept 5 bases outside the gene matches. The CDR3 loop reads CASSLRDSEKLFF. CDR3 in DNA: TGTGCCAGCAGTCTCCGGGACAGCGAAAAACTGTTTTTT.

V and J are TRBV2 and TRBJ1-4; D may be TRBD1 (5 bases). Germline V gene sequence: CDR1 SNHLY, CDR2 FYNNEI. CDR3 size: 16 residues. V was shortened by 4 bases and J by 4 bases, with 16 bases between the two germline ends. The CDR3 DNA reads as TGTGCCAGCAGTGTCCGACAGCAAAGATATAATGAAAAACTGTTTTTT. Amino acids: CASSVRQQRYNEKLFF.

The rearrangement links TRBV7-9 to TRBJ1-2, with D perhaps TRBD1 (5 bases). Germline CDR1 and CDR2: SEHNR and FQNEAQ (reference sequence). CDR3 length equals 14 residues. V was pared by 5 bases and J by 8 bases, with 18 bases between. The CDR3 sequence is CASSRTRDRGGYTF. The CDR3 DNA reads as TGTGCCAGCAGCCGGACAAGGGACCGGGGGGGCTACACCTTC.

The chain carries TRBV27 and TRBJ2-1, with 9 bases aligning to TRBD2. The CDR3 spans 15 residues. Germline V CDR1 and CDR2: MNHEY, SMNVEV (reference sequence). Losses at the gene ends were 5 bases for V and 6 bases for J; bases not matched to a gene: 8. The CDR3 DNA sequence: TGTGCCAGCAGTACCTTAGCGGGAGTTACCAATGAGCAGTTCTTC. Residues: CASSTLAGVTNEQFF.

J is TRBJ1-5 and V is TRBV2; no definite D call. CDR1 SNHLY and CDR2 FYNNEI come from the germline V gene. V shed 10 bases and J shed 1 base, with 26 bases lying between them. The CDR3 runs to 18 residues. CDR3 protein: CATTSGSLREASNQPQHF. CDR3 nucleotide sequence: TGTGCCACCACCTCGGGATCTTTACGGGAGGCGAGCAATCAGCCCCAGCATTTT.